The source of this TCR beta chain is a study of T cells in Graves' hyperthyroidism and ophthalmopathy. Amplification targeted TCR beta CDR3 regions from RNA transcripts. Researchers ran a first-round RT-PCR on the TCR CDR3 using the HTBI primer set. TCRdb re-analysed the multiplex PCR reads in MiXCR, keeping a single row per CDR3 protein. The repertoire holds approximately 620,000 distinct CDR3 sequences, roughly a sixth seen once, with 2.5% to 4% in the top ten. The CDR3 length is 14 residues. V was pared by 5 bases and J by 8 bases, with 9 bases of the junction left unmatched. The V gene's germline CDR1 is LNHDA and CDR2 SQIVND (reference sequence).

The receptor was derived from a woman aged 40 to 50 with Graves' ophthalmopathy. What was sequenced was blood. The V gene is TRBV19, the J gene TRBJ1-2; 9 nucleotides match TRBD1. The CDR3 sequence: CASSVTRQGEGYTF. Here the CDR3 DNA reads TGTGCCAGTAGTGTAACTCGACAGGGGGAAGGCTACACCTTC.